This T cell receptor beta chain was obtained from a study of CD8 T cells in ankylosing spondylitis. Using its own MiXCR run on the 5' RACE reads, TCRdb lists one record per CDR3 protein. The sample has 150,000 or so distinct CDR3 sequences, 9.8% seen once; the top ten hold over 12%. Comment on this clonotype: The target antigen is unknown.

CDR3 length equals 12 residues. Germline assignment: CDR1 LGHNT and CDR2 FRNRAP. Trimming stripped 1 base from V and 7 bases from J, with 5 bases between. General study points: Disease-linked clones had a CD8+ phenotype and relatively low frequency in peripheral blood. Several of the motif variants were reported before in synovial fluid and blood from reactive arthritis. A TCR beta motif made of several highly homologous variants seemed typical of ankylosing spondylitis blood. Disease-associated clones were reportedly significantly overrepresented in matched ankylosing spondylitis synovial fluid.

The chain recombines TRBV12-5 with TRBJ2-1; D unresolved. This clonotype was obtained from a female donor with ankylosing spondylitis or in good health (not recorded which). What was sequenced was blood, either unsorted or a sorted T cell fraction (not recorded which). CDR3 bases: TGTGCTAGTGGTTTGGGACCGAATGAGCAGTTCTTC. It is translated as CASGLGPNEQFF.